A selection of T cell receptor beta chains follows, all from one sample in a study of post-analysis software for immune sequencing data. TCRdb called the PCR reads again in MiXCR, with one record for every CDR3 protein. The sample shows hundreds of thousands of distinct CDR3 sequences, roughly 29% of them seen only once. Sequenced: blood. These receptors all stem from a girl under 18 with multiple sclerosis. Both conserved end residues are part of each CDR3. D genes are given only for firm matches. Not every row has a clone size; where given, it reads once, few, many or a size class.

CDR3 protein: CASSPTVARAEAFF
CDR3 DNA: TGTGCCAGCAGCCCTACCGTTGCCAGGGCTGAAGCTTTCTTT
clone size: NA
D gene: NA
V gene: TRBV7-2
J gene: TRBJ1-1

CDR3 protein: CASGPRGGTPYNSPLHF
CDR3 DNA: TGTGCCAGCGGTCCCAGGGGAGGTACCCCCTATAATTCACCCCTCCACTTT
clone size: NA
D gene: NA
V gene: TRBV12-3/TRBV12-4
J gene: TRBJ1-6

CDR3 protein: CASSLTLASGGGYNEQFF
CDR3 DNA: TGTGCCAGCAGCTTAACTCTGGCTAGCGGGGGCGGGTACAATGAGCAGTTCTTC
clone size: few
D gene: TRBD2
V gene: TRBV7-9
J gene: TRBJ2-1

CDR3 protein: CASNTGGGHNEQFF
CDR3 DNA: TGTGCCAGCAACACCGGGGGGGGACACAATGAGCAGTTCTTC
clone size: NA
D gene: TRBD2
V gene: TRBV12-3/TRBV12-4
J gene: TRBJ2-1

CDR3 protein: CASSLQGRAADTQYF
CDR3 DNA: TGTGCCAGCAGCCTACAGGGAAGGGCGGCAGATACGCAGTATTTT
clone size: few
D gene: NA
V gene: TRBV7-9
J gene: TRBJ2-3

CDR3 protein: CASRPGGIDTQYF
CDR3 DNA: TGTGCCAGCCGTCCGGGGGGTATAGATACGCAGTATTTT
clone size: NA
D gene: TRBD2
V gene: TRBV6-1
J gene: TRBJ2-3

CDR3 protein: CASSYFPDPQGGYTF
CDR3 DNA: TGTGCCAGCAGTTATTTCCCAGATCCCCAGGGTGGCTACACCTTC
clone size: NA
D gene: NA
V gene: TRBV6-5
J gene: TRBJ1-2

CDR3 protein: CASSPLRGHVADTQYF
CDR3 DNA: TGTGCCAGCAGCCCTCTCAGGGGGCACGTTGCAGATACGCAGTATTTT
clone size: NA
D gene: TRBD1
V gene: TRBV14
J gene: TRBJ2-3

CDR3 protein: CASSQGVSAHNEQFF
CDR3 DNA: TGTGCCAGCAGCCAAGGGGTTAGCGCGCACAATGAGCAGTTCTTC
clone size: NA
D gene: NA
V gene: TRBV3-1
J gene: TRBJ2-1

CDR3 protein: CASSSPSWGNNEQYF
CDR3 DNA: TGTGCCAGCAGTTCCCCCAGCTGGGGAAACAATGAGCAGTACTTC
clone size: NA
D gene: NA
V gene: TRBV28
J gene: TRBJ2-5

CDR3 protein: CASSQNRVETQYF
CDR3 DNA: TGTGCCAGCAGCCAAAATAGGGTGGAGACCCAGTACTTC
clone size: NA
D gene: NA
V gene: TRBV3-1
J gene: TRBJ2-5

CDR3 protein: CASRVQGGYGYTF
CDR3 DNA: TGTGCCAGCAGGGTACAGGGAGGCTATGGCTACACCTTC
clone size: once
D gene: NA
V gene: TRBV28
J gene: TRBJ1-2

CDR3 protein: CSADRDSGAQYF
CDR3 DNA: TGCAGTGCTGATAGGGACTCCGGGGCCCAGTACTTC
clone size: few
D gene: NA
V gene: TRBV20-1
J gene: TRBJ2-5

CDR3 protein: CASSYSWRGASNSYNEQFF
CDR3 DNA: TGTGCCAGCAGTTACTCGTGGCGGGGGGCCTCTAACTCCTACAATGAGCAGTTCTTC
clone size: few
D gene: TRBD2
V gene: TRBV6-2/TRBV6-3
J gene: TRBJ2-1

CDR3 protein: CASSVGSGGSNEQYF
CDR3 DNA: TGTGCCAGCAGCGTAGGCAGTGGGGGATCTAACGAGCAGTACTTC
clone size: NA
D gene: NA
V gene: TRBV9
J gene: TRBJ2-7

CDR3 protein: CAIRQLYNSPLHF
CDR3 DNA: TGTGCCATCAGACAGCTCTATAATTCACCCCTCCACTTT
clone size: NA
D gene: NA
V gene: TRBV6-6
J gene: TRBJ1-6

CDR3 protein: CASSFQTAYEQYF
CDR3 DNA: TGTGCCAGCAGTTTCCAAACAGCCTACGAGCAGTACTTC
clone size: few
D gene: NA
V gene: TRBV12-3/TRBV12-4
J gene: TRBJ2-7

CDR3 protein: CASSLVAGTSLQTQYF
CDR3 DNA: TGTGCCAGCAGCTTAGTCGCCGGGACTAGTCTTCAGACCCAGTACTTC
clone size: NA
D gene: TRBD2
V gene: TRBV7-2
J gene: TRBJ2-5

CDR3 protein: CASSTGLAGGPRETQYF
CDR3 DNA: TGCGCCAGCAGCACAGGACTAGCGGGAGGGCCGAGGGAGACCCAGTACTTC
clone size: NA
D gene: TRBD2
V gene: TRBV5-1
J gene: TRBJ2-5

CDR3 protein: CSARGPGGPGGVSTDTQYF
CDR3 DNA: TGCAGTGCTAGAGGACCGGGGGGGCCAGGGGGAGTTAGCACAGATACGCAGTATTTT
clone size: NA
D gene: NA
V gene: TRBV20-1
J gene: TRBJ2-3

CDR3 protein: CSARLPNKETQYF
CDR3 DNA: TGCAGTGCTAGGTTACCAAATAAAGAGACCCAGTACTTC
clone size: few
D gene: NA
V gene: TRBV20-1
J gene: TRBJ2-5

CDR3 protein: CASSDTGDNQPQHF
CDR3 DNA: TGTGCCAGCAGTGATACGGGGGACAATCAGCCCCAGCATTTT
clone size: NA
D gene: NA
V gene: TRBV2
J gene: TRBJ1-5

CDR3 protein: CASSFDEGKGSNEQFF
CDR3 DNA: TGTGCCAGCAGTTTCGATGAAGGCAAGGGTAGCAATGAGCAGTTCTTC
clone size: NA
D gene: NA
V gene: TRBV2
J gene: TRBJ2-1

CDR3 protein: CSARDSAYEQYF
CDR3 DNA: TGCAGTGCTAGAGATTCCGCCTACGAGCAGTACTTC
clone size: NA
D gene: NA
V gene: TRBV20-1
J gene: TRBJ2-7

CDR3 protein: CASTKGTAEAFF
CDR3 DNA: TGTGCCAGCACCAAGGGGACAGCTGAAGCTTTCTTT
clone size: few
D gene: TRBD1
V gene: TRBV12-3/TRBV12-4
J gene: TRBJ1-1

CDR3 protein: CTSSLVPSFPNYGYTF
CDR3 DNA: TGTACCAGCAGTTTAGTCCCCTCATTCCCTAACTATGGCTACACCTTC
clone size: NA
D gene: NA
V gene: TRBV12-3/TRBV12-4
J gene: TRBJ1-2

CDR3 protein: CAISVAGRRNTQYF
CDR3 DNA: TGTGCCATCAGTGTCGCCGGACGCCGTAATACGCAGTATTTT
clone size: few
D gene: NA
V gene: TRBV10-3
J gene: TRBJ2-3

CDR3 protein: CASSLALGVGEQFF
CDR3 DNA: TGCGCCAGCAGCTTGGCACTTGGTGTAGGTGAGCAGTTCTTC
clone size: few
D gene: NA
V gene: TRBV5-1
J gene: TRBJ2-1

CDR3 protein: CASSQTPTWGDTQYF
CDR3 DNA: TGTGCCAGCAGCCAGACACCTACCTGGGGAGATACGCAGTATTTT
clone size: NA
D gene: NA
V gene: TRBV7-9
J gene: TRBJ2-3

CDR3 protein: CASKLRTSTSTDTQYF
CDR3 DNA: TGCGCCAGCAAGCTAAGGACTTCTACTAGCACAGATACGCAGTATTTT
clone size: NA
D gene: NA
V gene: TRBV4-1
J gene: TRBJ2-3

CDR3 protein: CAISLAGGSYNEQFF
CDR3 DNA: TGTGCCATCAGTCTAGCGGGGGGCTCCTACAATGAGCAGTTCTTC
clone size: few
D gene: TRBD2
V gene: TRBV10-3
J gene: TRBJ2-1

CDR3 protein: CASGPGQKTYEQYF
CDR3 DNA: TGTGCCAGCGGACCGGGACAGAAGACTTACGAGCAGTACTTC
clone size: few
D gene: TRBD1
V gene: TRBV5-5
J gene: TRBJ2-7

CDR3 protein: CASSLVPGQGSNYGYTF
CDR3 DNA: TGCGCCAGCAGCTTGGTTCCTGGACAGGGGTCTAACTATGGCTACACCTTC
clone size: NA
D gene: TRBD1
V gene: TRBV5-1
J gene: TRBJ1-2

CDR3 protein: CASSPVGAGVLDTQYF
CDR3 DNA: TGTGCCAGCAGTCCCGTGGGAGCGGGAGTTTTAGATACGCAGTATTTT
clone size: few
D gene: TRBD2
V gene: TRBV12-3/TRBV12-4
J gene: TRBJ2-3

CDR3 protein: CSARELAGVETQYF
CDR3 DNA: TGCAGTGCTAGAGAACTAGCGGGGGTAGAGACCCAGTACTTC
clone size: few
D gene: TRBD2
V gene: TRBV20-1
J gene: TRBJ2-5

CDR3 protein: CASSLGNRVADTQYF
CDR3 DNA: TGTGCCAGCAGCTTAGGAAACAGGGTTGCAGATACGCAGTATTTT
clone size: NA
D gene: NA
V gene: TRBV11-2
J gene: TRBJ2-3

CDR3 protein: CASTPLAGGFPTYEQYF
CDR3 DNA: TGTGCCAGCACCCCTCTAGCGGGAGGGTTCCCAACATACGAGCAGTACTTC
clone size: few
D gene: TRBD2
V gene: TRBV12-3/TRBV12-4
J gene: TRBJ2-7

CDR3 protein: CASSQSGSADTQYF
CDR3 DNA: TGTGCCAGCAGCCAATCAGGGAGCGCAGATACGCAGTATTTT
clone size: few
D gene: NA
V gene: TRBV7-2
J gene: TRBJ2-3

CDR3 protein: CATDAGTGMGNEQFF
CDR3 DNA: TGTGCCACAGATGCCGGGACAGGGATGGGCAATGAGCAGTTCTTC
clone size: NA
D gene: TRBD1
V gene: TRBV6-5
J gene: TRBJ2-1

CDR3 protein: CASSPGVGGFSYNEQFF
CDR3 DNA: TGTGCCAGCAGCCCTGGGGTAGGCGGCTTCTCCTACAATGAGCAGTTCTTC
clone size: NA
D gene: NA
V gene: TRBV4-2
J gene: TRBJ2-1

CDR3 protein: CSAVRDLNEKLFF
CDR3 DNA: TGCAGTGCTGTCCGGGATCTAAATGAAAAACTGTTTTTT
clone size: NA
D gene: NA
V gene: TRBV20-1
J gene: TRBJ1-4

CDR3 protein: CSAIGWTGRNYGYTF
CDR3 DNA: TGCAGTGCTATAGGGTGGACAGGGCGGAACTATGGCTACACCTTC
clone size: few
D gene: TRBD1
V gene: TRBV20-1
J gene: TRBJ1-2

CDR3 protein: CASSKGGGAGNIQYF
CDR3 DNA: TGTGCCAGCAGTAAAGGAGGGGGGGCTGGGAACATTCAGTACTTC
clone size: few
D gene: NA
V gene: TRBV6-1
J gene: TRBJ2-4

CDR3 protein: CATSSGLAAAHEQFF
CDR3 DNA: TGTGCCACCAGCTCGGGACTAGCGGCCGCCCATGAGCAGTTCTTC
clone size: NA
D gene: TRBD2
V gene: TRBV15
J gene: TRBJ2-1

CDR3 protein: CASSPRVLIRDREPNTEAFF
CDR3 DNA: TGTGCCAGCAGCCCCCGGGTTTTAATCCGGGACAGGGAGCCGAACACTGAAGCTTTCTTT
clone size: few
D gene: TRBD1
V gene: TRBV7-9
J gene: TRBJ1-1

CDR3 protein: CASSLEVIPYNEQFF
CDR3 DNA: TGTGCCAGCAGCTTAGAGGTAATCCCCTACAATGAGCAGTTCTTC
clone size: NA
D gene: NA
V gene: TRBV7-2
J gene: TRBJ2-1